These 17 T cell receptor beta chains share one sample of origin, sequenced in a study of CD8+ T cells in alopecia areata. RNA, once extracted, was reverse transcribed into cDNA for use as the sequencing template. Sequencing used immunoSEQ multiplex PCR; TCRdb keeps in-frame clones, though not all of them. Of 150,000 to 200,000 clones in the sample, 59% were seen once. Sequences were derived from CD4+ T cells sorted from blood, sampled at week 0. The receptors originated from a human donor with alopecia areata.

In the case of this clone: Distinct nucleotide sequences in the sample also encode this CDR3. This chain joins TRBV11-2 and TRBJ1-6; no definite D call. This CDR3 contains 14 residues. Per germline, CDR1 SGHAT and CDR2 FQNNGV. Between the trimmed V and J ends, which lost 0 bases and 10 bases, there was a span of 10 bases. The CDR3 loop is CASSLDPGSSPLHF. The CDR3 bases are TGTGCCAGCAGCTTAGATCCCGGTAGCTCACCCCTCCACTTT.

In its sample, this clone was seen a few times. The gene calls are TRBV4-1 and TRBJ1-1; possible D gene TRBD1, 6 bases. The CDR3 runs 15 residues. Germline assignment: CDR1 MGHRA and CDR2 YSYEKL. V lost 3 bases, J lost 4 bases, and 15 bases lay in between. The CDR3 spells CASSHPRGEGTEAFF. CDR3 nucleotide sequence: TGCGCCAGCAGCCATCCCAGGGGCGAGGGCACTGAAGCTTTCTTT.

The chain joins TRBV5-1 to TRBJ2-2; the D is unclear. The V end was cut by 4 bases, the J end by 0 bases, with 10 bases between. The CDR3 is made up of 15 amino acids. CDR1 is SGHRS, CDR2 YFSETQ, per germline. In nucleotides, the CDR3 is TGCGCCAGCAGCGGTGTCGGTTCGAACACCGGGGAGCTGTTTTTT. Its translation: CASSGVGSNTGELFF.

The chain employs TRBV28 and TRBJ2-7, with D possibly matching TRBD1 (6 bases). V was trimmed by 3 bases and J by 4 bases, leaving 13 bases between them. This CDR3 spans 14 amino acids. Germline V gene lookup returns CDR1 MDHEN and CDR2 SYDVKM. In DNA form, the CDR3 reads TGTGCCAGCAGTTTCTCCGGACAGACGTACGAGCAGTACTTC. This translates into CASSFSGQTYEQYF.

Regarding this clone: One end of the junction varies from germline; a read error may be responsible. V is TRBV10-2 and J is TRBJ1-5, with D hard to call. Per the germline V gene, CDR1 is WSHSY and CDR2 is SAAADI. The CDR3 has 15 amino acids. CDR3 sequence: CASSYLGIFNQPQHF. CDR3 sequence (DNA): TGTGCCAGCAGTTACCTTGGGATCTTCAATCAGCCCCAGCATTTT.

This clone was seen repeatedly, ten times or more. The genes are TRBV29-1 and TRBJ2-4; D not resolved. Trimming cost V 1 base and J 1 base, with 8 bases left between them. The CDR3 sequence is 14 residues long. Germline CDR1 SQVTM, CDR2 ANQGSEA. The chain's CDR3 is CSVEVQAAKNIQYF. The DNA for the CDR3 is TGCAGCGTTGAAGTGCAAGCTGCCAAAAACATTCAGTACTTC.

Here the CDR3 DNA reads TGTGCCTGGAGTGTATGGGGTCGCGCAGGGGGACGGGCACCCCTCCACTTT. Its protein is CAWSVWGRAGGRAPLHF. This chain joins TRBV30 and TRBJ1-6; 7 bases line up with TRBD1. This CDR3 comprises 17 residues. The J segment lost 11 bases and the V segment lost 0 bases, leaving 16 bases of the junction unmatched. Germline assignment: CDR1 GTSNPN and CDR2 SVGIG (reference sequence).

The chain recombines TRBV29-1 with TRBJ2-5; D may be TRBD2 (5 bases). This CDR3 is 12 amino acids long. V lost 6 bases, J lost 2 bases, and 10 bases lay in between. Germline CDR1 and CDR2: SQVTM and ANQGSEA. This chain's CDR3 is CSVAGAQETQYF. The CDR3 region has the DNA TGCAGCGTCGCGGGCGCGCAAGAGACCCAGTACTTC.

This chain's CDR3 is CASRQGFNQPQHF. The DNA for the CDR3 is TGTGCCAGCAGACAGGGTTTTAATCAGCCCCAGCATTTT. The chain uses TRBV28 and TRBJ1-5; weak D call: TRBD1 (6 bases). Trimming cost V 6 bases and J 4 bases, with 10 bases left between them. Germline V gene data show CDR1 as MDHEN and CDR2 as SYDVKM. The CDR3 runs 13 residues. Drawing the rest from reference TRBV28 and TRBJ1-5, the complete variable domain is DVKVTQSSRYLVKRTGEKVFLECVQDMDHENMFWYRQDPGLGLRLIYFSYDVKMKEKGDIPEGYSVSREKKERFSLILESASTNQTSMYLCASRQGFNQPQHFGDGTRLSIL.

The genes are TRBV4-2 and TRBJ1-5; D perhaps matches TRBD1 (5 bases). The CDR3 loop spans 14 amino acids. Germline CDR1 reads LGHNA; CDR2 reads YNFKEQ. V dropped 0 bases and J dropped 7 bases, with 10 bases sitting between them. CDR3 region: CASSQDWGGQPQHF. For the CDR3, the DNA is TGTGCCAGCAGCCAAGATTGGGGGGGGCAGCCCCAGCATTTT.

The chain combines TRBV30 with TRBJ1-1; D is undetermined. V was cut by 3 bases and J by 4 bases, with 9 bases left in between. The CDR3 covers 12 residues. Germline V gene lookup returns CDR1 GTSNPN and CDR2 SVGIG (reference sequence). This CDR3 is CAWSGMRTEAFF. In nucleotides, the CDR3 is TGTGCCTGGAGCGGAATGCGCACTGAAGCTTTCTTT.

The chain has TRBV30 and TRBJ2-1; 7 nucleotides agree with TRBD1. The CDR3 contains 12 residues. V lost 4 bases to trimming and J lost 6 bases; unmatched junction nucleotides: 3. Germline CDR1 is GTSNPN and CDR2 is SVGIG (reference sequence). In DNA form, the CDR3 reads TGTGCCTGGAAGGCAGGGGGCAATGAGCAGTTCTTC. It translates to CAWKAGGNEQFF.

V and J are TRBV6-1 and TRBJ1-6, with no clear D. Germline CDR1 and CDR2: MNHNS and SASEGT. The V and J ends lost 4 bases and 0 bases respectively, with 13 bases between them. This CDR3 contains 17 residues. CDR3: CASSADVWSSYNSPLHF. The CDR3 DNA follows: TGTGCCAGCAGTGCGGACGTTTGGAGCTCCTATAATTCACCCCTCCACTTT.

V is TRBV5-1 and J is TRBJ2-2; D is ambiguous. This CDR3 is built from 17 residues. Germline CDR1 is SGHRS and CDR2 is YFSETQ. Deletions cut 1 base from V and 0 bases from J, with 13 bases between. CDR3: CASSLLLTASNTGELFF. The CDR3 DNA is TGCGCCAGCAGCTTGTTGTTAACGGCCTCGAACACCGGGGAGCTGTTTTTT.

V and J are TRBV29-1 and TRBJ2-3; TRBD2 is a possible D gene (6 bases). In germline, CDR1 is SQVTM, CDR2 ANQGSEA. CDR3 length: 13 residues. The CDR3 spells CRVEGRWSDTQYF. In DNA form, the CDR3 reads TGCAGGGTGGAGGGGAGATGGTCGGATACGCAGTATTTT.

The V gene is TRBV7-2, the J gene TRBJ2-1, with 8 bases lining up with TRBD2. The CDR3 sequence is 17 residues long. Looked up from germline, CDR1 is SGHTA and CDR2 is FQGNSA. V lost 5 bases, J lost 10 bases, and 19 bases stayed unmatched. Here the CDR3 DNA reads TGTGCCAGCAGCCCAAACCTGGGGCGGGGGGCCCAGGGGGAGCAGTTCTTC. This sequence encodes CASSPNLGRGAQGEQFF.

This chain links TRBV19 with TRBJ2-7, with D perhaps matching TRBD2 (6 bases). Deletions cut 2 bases from V and 2 bases from J, with 10 bases between. Looked up from germline, CDR1 is LNHDA and CDR2 is SQIVND (reference sequence). The CDR3 sequence is 14 residues long. The CDR3 coding sequence is TGTGCCAGTAGTATATCCGGGGGACCCTACGAGCAGTACTTC. Protein sequence: CASSISGGPYEQYF.